The entry that follows covers one T cell receptor beta chain sequence. CDR3 length: 10 residues. V shed 8 bases and J shed 5 bases, with 6 bases lying between them. The sample originates from a study of blood T cell repertoires in COVID-19. Turning to the study itself: The United States, Italy and Spain supplied acute and convalescent COVID-19 samples. PBMCs, B-cell-depleted T cells, or T cells provided the cDNA or gDNA that made up the material.

In the original workflow: Amplifying reference gene primers gave estimates of nucleated cell counts. Assay used: immunoSEQ multiplex PCR; TCRdb lists only in-frame clones, some missing. That table is the source of V, J and clone size, and D and trimming were worked out from the DNA. The sample records more than 200,000 clones, more than 75% being singletons. This sequence joins TRBV12-3 or TRBV12-4 and TRBJ1-1, with D unresolved. Sample: peripheral blood. The origin of this receptor is an elderly man with acute or convalescent COVID-19. CDR3 amino acids: CASAGTEAFF. In nucleotides, the CDR3 is TGTGCCAGCGCCGGGACTGAAGCTTTCTTT.